The entry that follows covers one T cell receptor beta chain sequence. Its antigen is currently unknown. The data were taken from a study of T cell responses to AZD1222 COVID-19 vaccine. Assay used: immunoSEQ multiplex PCR; TCRdb lists only in-frame clones, some missing. The data show about 90,000 clones, around nine tenths seen once. Study results and caveats: Spike-specific TCRs gained breadth and depth after people received two AZD1222 doses. White British ancestry dominated among donors, who included more females, and clonal diversity was possibly underestimated. None of the repertoires were sampled until the peak T cell response had passed.

The specimen was peripheral blood, collected on day 0 of MenACWY control vaccination. The TCR was taken from an adult in good health.

The CDR3, as DNA: TGTGCCAGTAGTATTCCGCTGGTCAATTCACCCCTCCACTTT. It codes for CASSIPLVNSPLHF. The chain has TRBV19 and TRBJ1-6; no reliable D call. Germline loops: CDR1 LNHDA, CDR2 SQIVND (reference sequence). Trimming took 3 bases from V and 7 from J, leaving 10 bases between them. CDR3 length: 14 amino acids.